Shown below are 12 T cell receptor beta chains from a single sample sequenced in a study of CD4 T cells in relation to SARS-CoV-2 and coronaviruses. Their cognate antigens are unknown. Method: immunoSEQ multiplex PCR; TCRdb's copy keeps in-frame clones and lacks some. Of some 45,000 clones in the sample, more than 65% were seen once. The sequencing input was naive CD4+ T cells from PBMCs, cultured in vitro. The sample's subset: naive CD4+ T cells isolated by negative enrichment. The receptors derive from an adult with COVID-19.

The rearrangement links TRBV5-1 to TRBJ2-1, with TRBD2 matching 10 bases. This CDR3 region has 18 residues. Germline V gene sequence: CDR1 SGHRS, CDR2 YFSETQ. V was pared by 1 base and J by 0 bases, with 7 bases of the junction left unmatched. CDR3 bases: TGCGCCAGCAGCTTGACTAGCGGGAATCCGAGCTCCTACAATGAGCAGTTCTTC. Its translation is CASSLTSGNPSSYNEQFF.

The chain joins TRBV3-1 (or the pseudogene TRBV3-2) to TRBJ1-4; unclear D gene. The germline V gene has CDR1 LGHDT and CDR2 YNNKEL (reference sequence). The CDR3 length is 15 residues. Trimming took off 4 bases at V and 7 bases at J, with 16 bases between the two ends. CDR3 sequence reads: CASSLSAGPGEKLFF. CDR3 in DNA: TGTGCCAGCAGCCTTTCAGCCGGGCCGGGTGAAAAACTGTTTTTT.

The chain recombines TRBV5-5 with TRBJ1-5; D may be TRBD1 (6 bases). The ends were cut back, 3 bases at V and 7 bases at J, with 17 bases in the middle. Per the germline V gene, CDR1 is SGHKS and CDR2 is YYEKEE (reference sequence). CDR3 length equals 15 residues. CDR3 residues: CASSSTHRDKQPQHF. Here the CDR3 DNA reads TGTGCCAGCAGCTCAACCCACAGGGATAAACAGCCCCAGCATTTT. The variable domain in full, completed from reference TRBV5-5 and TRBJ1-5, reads DAGVTQSPTHLIKTRGQQVTLRCSPISGHKSVSWYQQVLGQGPQFIFQYYEKEERGRGNFPDRFSARQFPNYSSELNVNALLLGDSALYLCASSSTHRDKQPQHFGDGTRLSIL.

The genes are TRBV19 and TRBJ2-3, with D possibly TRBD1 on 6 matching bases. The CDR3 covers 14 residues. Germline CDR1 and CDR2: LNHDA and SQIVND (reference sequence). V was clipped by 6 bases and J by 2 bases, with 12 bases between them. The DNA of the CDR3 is TGTGCCAGTAGGGAGAGGGGGTTCACAGATACGCAGTATTTT. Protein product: CASRERGFTDTQYF.

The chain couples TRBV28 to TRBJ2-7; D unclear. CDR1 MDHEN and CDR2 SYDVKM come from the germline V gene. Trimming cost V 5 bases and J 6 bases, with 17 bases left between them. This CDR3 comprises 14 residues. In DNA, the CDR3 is TGTGCCAGCAGTCCCCCCCCTGGCGGCGGCGAGCAGTACTTC. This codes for CASSPPPGGGEQYF.

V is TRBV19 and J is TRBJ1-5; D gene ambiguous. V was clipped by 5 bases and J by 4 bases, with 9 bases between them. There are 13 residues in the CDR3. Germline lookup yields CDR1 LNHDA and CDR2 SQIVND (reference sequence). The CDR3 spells CASSFVRNQPQHF. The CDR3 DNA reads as TGTGCCAGTAGTTTTGTAAGAAATCAGCCCCAGCATTTT.

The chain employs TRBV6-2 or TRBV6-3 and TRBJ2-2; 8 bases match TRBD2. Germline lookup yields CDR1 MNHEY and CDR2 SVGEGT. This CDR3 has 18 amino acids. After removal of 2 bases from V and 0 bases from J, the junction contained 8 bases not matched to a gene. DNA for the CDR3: TGTGCCAGCAGTTACCCACGGACTAGCACTTCGAACACCGGGGAGCTGTTTTTT. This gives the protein CASSYPRTSTSNTGELFF.

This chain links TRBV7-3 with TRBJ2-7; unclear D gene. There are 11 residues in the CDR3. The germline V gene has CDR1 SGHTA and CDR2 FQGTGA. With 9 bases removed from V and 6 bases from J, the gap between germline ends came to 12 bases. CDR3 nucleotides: TGTGCCAGAAGAATCCCCCTCGAGCAGTACTTC. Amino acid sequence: CARRIPLEQYF.

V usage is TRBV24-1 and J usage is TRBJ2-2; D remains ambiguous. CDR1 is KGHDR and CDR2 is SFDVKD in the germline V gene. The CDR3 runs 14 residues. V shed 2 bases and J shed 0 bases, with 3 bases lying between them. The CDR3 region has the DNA TGTGCCACCAGTGATTACCCGAACACCGGGGAGCTGTTTTTT. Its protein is CATSDYPNTGELFF.

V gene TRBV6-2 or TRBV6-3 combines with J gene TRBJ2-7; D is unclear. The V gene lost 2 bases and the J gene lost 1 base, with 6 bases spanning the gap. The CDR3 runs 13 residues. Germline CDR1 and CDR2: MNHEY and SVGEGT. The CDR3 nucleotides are TGTGCCAGCAGTTACAGGGAATCCTACGAGCAGTACTTC. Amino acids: CASSYRESYEQYF.

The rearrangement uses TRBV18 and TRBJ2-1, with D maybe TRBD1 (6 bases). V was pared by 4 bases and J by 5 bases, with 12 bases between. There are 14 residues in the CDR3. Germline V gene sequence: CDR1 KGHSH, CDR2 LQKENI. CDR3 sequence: CASSQRDTDNEQFF. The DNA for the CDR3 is TGTGCCAGCTCACAACGGGACACCGACAATGAGCAGTTCTTC.

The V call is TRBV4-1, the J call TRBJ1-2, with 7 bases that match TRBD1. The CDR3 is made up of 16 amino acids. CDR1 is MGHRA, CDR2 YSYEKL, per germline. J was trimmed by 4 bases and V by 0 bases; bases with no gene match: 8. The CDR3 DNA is TGCGCCAGCAGCCAAGATCTAAGGGGGCAGTTCTATGGCTACACCTTC. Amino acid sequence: CASSQDLRGQFYGYTF.